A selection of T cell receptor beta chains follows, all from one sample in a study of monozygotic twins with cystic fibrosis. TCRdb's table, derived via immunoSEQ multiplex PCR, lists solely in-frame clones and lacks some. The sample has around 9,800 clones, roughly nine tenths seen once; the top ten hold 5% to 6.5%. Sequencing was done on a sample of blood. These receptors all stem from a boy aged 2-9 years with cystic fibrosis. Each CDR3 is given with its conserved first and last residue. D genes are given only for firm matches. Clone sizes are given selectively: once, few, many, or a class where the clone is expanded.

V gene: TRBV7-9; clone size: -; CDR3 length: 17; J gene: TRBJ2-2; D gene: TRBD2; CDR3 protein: CASSSRDARTSGGLLIF; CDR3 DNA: TGTGCCAGCAGCTCCCGGGACGCAAGGACTAGCGGGGGGCTCCTGATTTTT
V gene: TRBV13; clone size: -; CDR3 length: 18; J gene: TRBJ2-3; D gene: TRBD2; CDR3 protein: CASSLIGGLAGGWDTQYF; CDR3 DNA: TGTGCCAGCAGCTTAATTGGAGGACTAGCGGGGGGATGGGATACGCAGTATTTT
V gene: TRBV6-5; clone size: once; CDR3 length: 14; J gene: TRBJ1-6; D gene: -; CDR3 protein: CASSYNFRDSPLHF; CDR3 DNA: TGTGCCAGCAGTTACAACTTTCGGGATTCACCCCTCCACTTT
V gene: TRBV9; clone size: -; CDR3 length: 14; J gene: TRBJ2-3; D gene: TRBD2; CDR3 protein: CASSPSGGPYTQYF; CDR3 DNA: TGTGCCAGCAGCCCAAGCGGGGGGCCCTATACGCAGTATTTT
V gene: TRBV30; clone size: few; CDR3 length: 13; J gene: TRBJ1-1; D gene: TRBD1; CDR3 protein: CAWSHRGTAEAFF; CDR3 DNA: TGTGCCTGGTCCCACAGGGGGACCGCTGAAGCTTTCTTT
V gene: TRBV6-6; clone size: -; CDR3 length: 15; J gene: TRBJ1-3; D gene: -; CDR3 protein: CASSYGTNSGNTIYF; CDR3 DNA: TGTGCCAGCAGTTATGGCACTAACTCTGGAAACACCATATATTTT
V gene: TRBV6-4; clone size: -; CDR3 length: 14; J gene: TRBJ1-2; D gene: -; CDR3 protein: CASSEGGAGYGYTF; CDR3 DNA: TGTGCCAGCAGTGAGGGGGGCGCAGGCTATGGCTACACCTTC
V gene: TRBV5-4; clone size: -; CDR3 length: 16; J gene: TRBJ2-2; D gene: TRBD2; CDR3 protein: CASSRGTSANTGELFF; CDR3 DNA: TGTGCCAGCAGCAGAGGGACTAGCGCGAACACCGGGGAGCTGTTTTTT
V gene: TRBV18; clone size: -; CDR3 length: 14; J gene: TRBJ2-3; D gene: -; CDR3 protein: CASSPAQITDTQYF; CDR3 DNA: TGTGCCAGCTCACCGGCTCAGATCACAGATACGCAGTATTTT
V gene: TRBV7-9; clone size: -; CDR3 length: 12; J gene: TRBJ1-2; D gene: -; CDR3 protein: CASSLGGYGYTF; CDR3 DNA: TGTGCCAGCAGCTTAGGGGGTTATGGCTACACCTTC
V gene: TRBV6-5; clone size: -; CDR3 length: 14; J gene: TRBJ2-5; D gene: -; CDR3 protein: CASSTSTWGETQYF; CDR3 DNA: TGTGCCAGCAGTACCTCGACCTGGGGAGAGACCCAGTACTTC
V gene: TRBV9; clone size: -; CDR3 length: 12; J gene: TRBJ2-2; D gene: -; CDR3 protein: CASSPSDWELFF; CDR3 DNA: TGTGCCAGCAGCCCCTCGGACTGGGAGCTGTTTTTT
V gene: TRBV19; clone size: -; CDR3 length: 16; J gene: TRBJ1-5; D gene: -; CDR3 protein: CASSIEYRAGDQPQHF; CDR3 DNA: TGTGCCAGTAGTATAGAATACAGGGCGGGGGATCAGCCCCAGCATTTT
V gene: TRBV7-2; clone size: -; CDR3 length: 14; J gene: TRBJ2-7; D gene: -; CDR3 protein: CASSLAGGFREQYF; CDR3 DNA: TGTGCCAGCAGCTTAGCGGGGGGCTTCCGGGAGCAGTACTTC
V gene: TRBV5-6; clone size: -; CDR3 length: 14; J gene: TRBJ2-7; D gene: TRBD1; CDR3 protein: CASRDRGRTYEQYF; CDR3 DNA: TGTGCCAGCCGTGACAGGGGGCGGACCTACGAGCAGTACTTC
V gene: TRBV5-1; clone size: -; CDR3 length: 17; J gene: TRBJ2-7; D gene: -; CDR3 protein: CASSFSPGDLLSYEQYF; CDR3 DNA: TGCGCCAGCAGCTTCTCTCCAGGGGATTTACTTTCTTACGAGCAGTACTTC
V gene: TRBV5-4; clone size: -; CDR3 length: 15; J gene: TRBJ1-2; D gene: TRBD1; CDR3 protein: CASRPRTGGDYGYTF; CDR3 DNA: TGTGCCAGCAGACCCCGGACAGGGGGCGACTATGGCTACACCTTC
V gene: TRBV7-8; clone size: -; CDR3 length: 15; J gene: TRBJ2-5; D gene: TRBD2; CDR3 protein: CASSLESGGGETQYF; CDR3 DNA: TGTGCCAGCAGCTTAGAGTCGGGGGGAGGAGAGACCCAGTACTTC
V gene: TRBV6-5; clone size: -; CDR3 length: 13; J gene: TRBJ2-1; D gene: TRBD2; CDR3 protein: CASTSGGGNEQFF; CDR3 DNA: TGTGCCAGCACGAGCGGGGGGGGCAATGAGCAGTTCTTC
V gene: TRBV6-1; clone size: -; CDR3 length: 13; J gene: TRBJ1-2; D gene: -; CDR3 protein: CASRGTLNYGYTF; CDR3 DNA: TGTGCCAGCAGGGGGACCCTTAACTATGGCTACACCTTC
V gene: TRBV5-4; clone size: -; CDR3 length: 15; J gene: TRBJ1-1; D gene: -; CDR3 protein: CASREDRPLNTEAFF; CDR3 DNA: TGTGCCAGCAGGGAGGACAGACCCTTGAACACTGAAGCTTTCTTT
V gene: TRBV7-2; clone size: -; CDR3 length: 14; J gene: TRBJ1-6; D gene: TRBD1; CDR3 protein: CASSFSQGASPLHF; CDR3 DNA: TGTGCCAGCAGCTTCTCACAGGGGGCATCACCCCTCCACTTT
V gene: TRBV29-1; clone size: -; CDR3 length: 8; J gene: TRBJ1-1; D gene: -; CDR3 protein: CSATGAFF; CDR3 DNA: TGCAGCGCCACAGGGGCTTTCTTT
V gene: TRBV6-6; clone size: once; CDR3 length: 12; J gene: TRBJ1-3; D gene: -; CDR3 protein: CASSYTGNTIYF; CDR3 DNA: TGTGCCAGCAGTTACACTGGAAACACCATATATTTT
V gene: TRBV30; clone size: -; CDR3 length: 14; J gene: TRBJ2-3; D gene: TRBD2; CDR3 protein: CAWSVRGGTDTQYF; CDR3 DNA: TGTGCCTGGAGTGTCCGGGGGGGCACAGATACGCAGTATTTT
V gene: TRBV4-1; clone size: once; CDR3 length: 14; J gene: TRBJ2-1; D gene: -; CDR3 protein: CASSQDNLLDEQFF; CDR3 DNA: TGCGCCAGCAGCCAAGACAACCTACTAGATGAGCAGTTCTTC
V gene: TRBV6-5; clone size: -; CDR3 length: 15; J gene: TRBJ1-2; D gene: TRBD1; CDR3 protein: CASSIRTGTETGYTF; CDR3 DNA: TGTGCCAGCAGTATCAGGACAGGGACGGAGACAGGCTACACCTTC
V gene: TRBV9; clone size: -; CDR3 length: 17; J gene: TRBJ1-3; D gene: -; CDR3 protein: CASSVGGGPSSGNTIYF; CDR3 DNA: TGTGCCAGCAGCGTAGGGGGAGGTCCAAGCTCTGGAAACACCATATATTTT
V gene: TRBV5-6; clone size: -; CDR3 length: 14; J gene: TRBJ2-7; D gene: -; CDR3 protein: CASSLLGSSYEQYF; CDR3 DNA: TGTGCCAGCAGCTTACTGGGGTCCTCCTACGAGCAGTACTTC
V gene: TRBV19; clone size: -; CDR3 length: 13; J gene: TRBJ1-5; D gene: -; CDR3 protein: CASSSEGSQPQHF; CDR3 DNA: TGTGCCAGTAGTAGCGAGGGGAGTCAGCCCCAGCATTTT
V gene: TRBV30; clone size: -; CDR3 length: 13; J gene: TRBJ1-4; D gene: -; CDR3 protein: CAALLQVGGKLFF; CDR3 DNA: TGTGCCGCCCTATTACAGGTTGGCGGAAAACTGTTTTTT
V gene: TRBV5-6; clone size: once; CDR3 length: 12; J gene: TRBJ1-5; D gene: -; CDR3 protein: CASSAPNQPQHF; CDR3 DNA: TGTGCCAGCAGCGCCCCCAATCAGCCCCAGCATTTT
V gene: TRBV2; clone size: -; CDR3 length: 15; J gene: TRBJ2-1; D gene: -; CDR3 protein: CASSDDGISYNEQFF; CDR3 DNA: TGTGCCAGCAGTGACGACGGGATCTCCTACAATGAGCAGTTCTTC
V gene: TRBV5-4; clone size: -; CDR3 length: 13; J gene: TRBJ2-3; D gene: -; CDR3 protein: CASSLMRGDTQYF; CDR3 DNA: TGTGCCAGCAGCTTAATGAGGGGGGATACGCAGTATTTT
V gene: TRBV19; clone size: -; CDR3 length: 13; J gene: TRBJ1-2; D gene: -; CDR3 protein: CASSTRQTYGYTF; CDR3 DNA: TGTGCCAGTAGTACGAGACAGACCTATGGCTACACCTTC
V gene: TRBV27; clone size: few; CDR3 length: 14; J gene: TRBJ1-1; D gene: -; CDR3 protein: CASSLSGGWTEAFF; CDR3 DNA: TGTGCCAGCAGTTTAAGTGGGGGCTGGACTGAAGCTTTCTTT
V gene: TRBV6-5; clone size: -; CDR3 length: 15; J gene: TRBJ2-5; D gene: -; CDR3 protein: CASSYSGVFQETQYF; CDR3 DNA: TGTGCCAGCAGTTACTCGGGGGTATTCCAAGAGACCCAGTACTTC
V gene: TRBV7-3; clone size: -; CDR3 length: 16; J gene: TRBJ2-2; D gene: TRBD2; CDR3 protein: CASSSFSGAITGELFF; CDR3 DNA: TGTGCCAGCAGCTCCTTTAGCGGGGCCATCACCGGGGAGCTGTTTTTT
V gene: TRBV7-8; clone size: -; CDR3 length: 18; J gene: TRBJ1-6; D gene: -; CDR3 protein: CASSLGSWVSSYNSPLHF; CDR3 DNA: TGTGCCAGCAGCTTAGGGTCTTGGGTGAGCTCCTATAATTCACCCCTCCACTTT
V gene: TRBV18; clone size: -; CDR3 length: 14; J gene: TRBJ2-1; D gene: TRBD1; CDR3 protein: CASSGTGALNEQFF; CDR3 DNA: TGTGCCAGCTCAGGGACAGGGGCCCTCAATGAGCAGTTCTTC
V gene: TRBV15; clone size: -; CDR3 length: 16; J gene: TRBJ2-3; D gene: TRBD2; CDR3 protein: CATSRAGGQGTDTQYF; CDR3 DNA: TGTGCCACCAGCAGAGCGGGGGGGCAGGGAACAGATACGCAGTATTTT
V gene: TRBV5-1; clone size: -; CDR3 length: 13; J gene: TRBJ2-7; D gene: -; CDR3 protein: CASSLGFTDEQYF; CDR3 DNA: TGCGCCAGCAGCTTGGGGTTTACGGACGAGCAGTACTTC
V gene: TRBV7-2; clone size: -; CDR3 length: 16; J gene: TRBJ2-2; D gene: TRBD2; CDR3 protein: CASSAGLAANTGELFF; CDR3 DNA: TGTGCCAGCAGCGCCGGACTAGCGGCGAACACCGGGGAGCTGTTTTTT
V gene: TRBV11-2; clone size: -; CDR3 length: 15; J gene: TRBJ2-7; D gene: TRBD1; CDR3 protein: CASTGGTGQSYEQYF; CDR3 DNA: TGTGCCAGCACCGGGGGGACAGGGCAATCCTACGAGCAGTACTTC
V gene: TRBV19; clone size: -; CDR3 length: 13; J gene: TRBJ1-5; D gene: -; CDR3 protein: CASSLSPDQPQHF; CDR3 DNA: TGTGCCAGTAGTCTTTCGCCCGATCAGCCCCAGCATTTT
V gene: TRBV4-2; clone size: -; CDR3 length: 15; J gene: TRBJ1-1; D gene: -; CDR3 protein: CASSREQGFFTEAFF; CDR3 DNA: TGTGCCAGCAGCCGAGAACAGGGTTTTTTCACTGAAGCTTTCTTT
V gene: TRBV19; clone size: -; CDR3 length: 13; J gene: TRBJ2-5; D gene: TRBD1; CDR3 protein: CASSTGQGKTQYF; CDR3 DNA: TGTGCCAGTAGTACCGGACAGGGGAAGACCCAGTACTTC